One and the same sample provided the 28 T cell receptor beta chains below, sequenced in a study of spatial heterogeneity in lung cancer. Time point of the sample: blood at routine non-recurrence follow-up after resection. A single record per CDR3 protein comes from TCRdb applying MiXCR to the 5' RACE reads. The table lists approximately 17,000 distinct CDR3 sequences, approximately 20% of them singletons, with roughly 6.5% in the top ten. The starting material was PBMCs, obtained at follow-up. Receptor source: a male donor with early-stage non-small cell lung cancer.

The chain employs TRBV7-2 and TRBJ1-5; D remains unclear. V was trimmed by 1 base and J by 3 bases, leaving 19 bases between them. The germline CDR1 and CDR2 sequences are SGHTA and FQGNSA. This CDR3 comprises 18 residues. CDR3 in DNA: TGTGCCAGCAGCTTAGTTGCGTCGAGTCCGACTAACAATCAGCCCCAGCATTTT. Amino acid sequence: CASSLVASSPTNNQPQHF.

This clonotype was seen ten or more times. This chain joins TRBV27 and TRBJ2-3; unclear D gene. CDR3 length: 12 amino acids. V gave up 8 bases and J gave up 5 bases, with 11 bases separating them. CDR1 MNHEY and CDR2 SMNVEV come from the germline V gene (reference sequence). In nucleotides, the CDR3 is TGTGCCAGCGCAAATTTAGGAGATACGCAGTATTTT. Translated: CASANLGDTQYF.

The V call is TRBV9, the J call TRBJ2-5; 7 nucleotides agree with TRBD1. Germline trimming cut 0 bases from V and 4 bases from J; bases unmatched to any gene: 3. CDR1 is SGDLS, CDR2 YYNGEE, per germline. This CDR3 has 14 amino acids. CDR3 in amino acids: CASSVENRGETQYF. The DNA for the CDR3 is TGTGCCAGCAGCGTAGAGAACAGGGGAGAGACCCAGTACTTC.

This clonotype is termed medium-sized (0.01 to 0.1%). The V and J genes are TRBV19 and TRBJ2-5; D is ambiguous. Trimming pared 1 base from V and 2 bases from J, leaving 11 bases between. Germline V gives CDR1 LNHDA, CDR2 SQIVND (reference sequence). The CDR3 has 15 amino acids. This CDR3 is CASSIGLGYQETQYF. The CDR3 nucleotides read TGTGCCAGTAGTATAGGTTTGGGGTATCAAGAGACCCAGTACTTC.

This clonotype is medium-sized in the sample. The J gene is TRBJ1-1, the V gene TRBV29-1; D is undetermined. Germline V gene sequence: CDR1 SQVTM, CDR2 ANQGSEA. V was shortened by 6 bases and J by 4 bases, with 18 bases between the two germline ends. The CDR3 totals 14 residues. DNA of the CDR3: TGCAGCGTAGCTACCCGAACGAGGAGCACTGAAGCTTTCTTT. Amino acid sequence: CSVATRTRSTEAFF.

This clonotype was seen a handful of times. The chain carries TRBV20-1 and TRBJ1-1; 12 nucleotides line up with TRBD1. V lost 7 bases and J lost 5; bases outside the gene matches: 14. The germline gives CDR1 DFQATT, CDR2 SNEGSKA (reference sequence). The CDR3 has 16 amino acids. CDR3 in amino acids: CSGQPGQGAGGTEAFF. The CDR3, as DNA: TGCAGTGGACAACCGGGACAGGGGGCCGGAGGGACTGAAGCTTTCTTT.

The chain couples TRBV9 to TRBJ2-2, with no clear D. From germline, CDR1 is SGDLS and CDR2 YYNGEE. The CDR3 loop spans 14 amino acids. V was trimmed by 3 bases and J by 3 bases, leaving 9 bases between them. The CDR3 DNA sequence: TGTGCCAGCAGCGCCCCCCATGACACCGGGGAGCTGTTTTTT. Protein sequence: CASSAPHDTGELFF.

This clonotype appeared many times. The V gene is TRBV29-1, the J gene TRBJ2-3; D not certain. CDR3 size: 12 residues. Trimming removed 8 bases from V and 6 bases from J, with 15 bases in between. Germline V gene data show CDR1 as SQVTM and CDR2 as ANQGSEA. The CDR3 DNA is TGCAGCCCCTCGTTGGTTGGGGATACGCAGTATTTT. Translated: CSPSLVGDTQYF.

The chain uses TRBV12-3 or TRBV12-4 and TRBJ2-5, with D unresolved. The CDR3 has 11 amino acids. Trimming pared 5 bases from V and 3 bases from J, leaving 4 bases between. The CDR3 sequence is CASSLKETQYF. For the CDR3, the DNA is TGTGCCAGCAGTCTTAAAGAGACCCAGTACTTC.

This clonotype was counted only a few times. The genes are TRBV2 and TRBJ1-6; D ambiguous. The CDR3 consists of 14 residues. Germline CDR1 and CDR2: SNHLY and FYNNEI. Trimming stripped 2 bases from V and 11 bases from J, with 13 bases between. The CDR3 DNA reads TGTGCCAGCAGTGAAAGTCTAAATGGGGCACCCCTCCACTTT. Protein product: CASSESLNGAPLHF.

The chain joins TRBV7-9 to TRBJ2-7; tentatively, D is TRBD1 (5 bases). CDR1 is SEHNR and CDR2 is FQNEAQ in the germline V gene (reference sequence). CDR3 size: 14 residues. Trimming took 1 base from V and 3 from J, leaving 10 bases between them. DNA for the CDR3: TGTGCCAGCAGCTTAGTGGACAAGTTCTACGAGCAGTACTTC. This gives the protein CASSLVDKFYEQYF. Full variable domain (missing parts from reference TRBV7-9 and TRBJ2-7): DTGVSQNPRHKITKRGQNVTFRCDPISEHNRLYWYRQTLGQGPEFLTYFQNEAQLEKSRLLSDRFSAERPKGSFSTLEIQRTEQGDSAMYLCASSLVDKFYEQYFGPGTRLTVT.

This clonotype was picked up many times. V and J are TRBV12-3 or TRBV12-4 and TRBJ1-2; 8 nucleotides line up with TRBD1. The CDR3 has 15 amino acids. V lost 6 bases to trimming and J lost 1 base; unmatched junction nucleotides: 7. In DNA, the CDR3 is TGTGCCAGCAGCCGAAGGGACAGGCTTAACTATGGCTACACCTTC. Translating it yields CASSRRDRLNYGYTF.

In this sample, this clonotype turned up a few times. In DNA, the CDR3 is TGCGCCAGCAGCAGTGGGACAGGCACAGATACGCAGTATTTT. Its protein is CASSSGTGTDTQYF. V gene TRBV5-1 combines with J gene TRBJ2-3; 7 bases align to TRBD1. Germline CDR1 and CDR2: SGHRS and YFSETQ. The CDR3 runs 14 residues. Trimming cost V 4 bases and J 1 base; bases outside gene matches: 3.

The J gene is TRBJ1-5, the V gene TRBV29-1; unclear D gene. Trimming stripped 4 bases from V and 4 bases from J, with 14 bases between. CDR1 and CDR2 from the germline V gene are SQVTM and ANQGSEA. The CDR3 is made up of 14 amino acids. In DNA, the CDR3 is TGCAGCGTTGTAGGCACAGACCCTAATCAGCCCCAGCATTTT. This encodes CSVVGTDPNQPQHF. Combining the CDR3 with reference TRBV29-1 and TRBJ1-5 gives the whole variable domain SAVISQKPSRDICQRGTSLTIQCQVDSQVTMMFWYRQQPGQSLTLIATANQGSEATYESGFVIDKFPISRPNLTFSTLTVSNMSPEDSSIYLCSVVGTDPNQPQHFGDGTRLSIL.

Note on this clonotype: A much larger clone differs by one base, so this may be a read error. This chain links TRBV5-1 with TRBJ2-7, with a weak D call TRBD1 (6 bases). CDR1 and CDR2 from the germline V gene are SGHRS and YFSETQ. The CDR3 has 15 amino acids. Trimming cost V 3 bases and J 3 bases, with 16 bases left between them. The CDR3 DNA is TGCGCCAGCAGCTACGCCGGGACAACGGGCTACGAGCAGTACTTC. Its protein product is CASSYAGTTGYEQYF. Variable domain in full (rest from reference TRBV5-1 and TRBJ2-7): KAGVTQTPRYLIKTRGQQVTLSCSPISGHRSVSWYQQTPGQGLQFLFEYFSETQRNKGNFPGRFSGRQFSNSRSEMNVSTLELGDSALYLCASSYAGTTGYEQYFGPGTRLTVT.

V is TRBV5-1 and J is TRBJ2-7; 7 bases align to TRBD2. The CDR3 has 15 residues. CDR1 is SGHRS and CDR2 is YFSETQ in the germline V gene. V was pared by 0 bases and J by 7 bases, with 10 bases of the junction left unmatched. This CDR3 is CASSLERELPREQYF. In nucleotides, the CDR3 is TGCGCCAGCAGCTTGGAGCGGGAACTCCCTCGGGAGCAGTACTTC.

This clonotype was seen ten or more times. The CDR3 loop reads CASATATSGNTIYF. The CDR3 nucleotides read TGTGCCAGCGCCACAGCTACCTCTGGAAACACCATATATTTT. The chain combines TRBV6-6 with TRBJ1-3; D remains ambiguous. Trimming took 8 bases from V and 0 from J, leaving 11 bases between them. The CDR3 loop spans 14 amino acids. Germline lookup yields CDR1 MNHNY and CDR2 SVGAGI (reference sequence).

This chain joins TRBV7-8 and TRBJ2-1; D is possibly TRBD2 (6 bases). Germline V gene sequence: CDR1 SGHVS, CDR2 FQNEAQ. This CDR3 comprises 14 residues. Deletions cut 1 base from V and 10 bases from J, with 14 bases between. The CDR3 DNA is TGTGCCAGCAGCTTAGAGGAGGGGCGGACAGAGCAGTTCTTC. As protein: CASSLEEGRTEQFF.

By its share, this clonotype is medium-sized. The chain couples TRBV7-6 to TRBJ2-5, with 14 positions matching TRBD2. V trimming: 4 bases; J trimming: 4 bases; junction bases outside the gene matches: 8. This CDR3 spans 17 amino acids. Germline V gene lookup returns CDR1 SGHVS and CDR2 FNYEAQ. CDR3 in amino acids: CASSYRTSGGRLETQYF. The CDR3, as DNA: TGTGCCAGCAGCTACAGGACTAGCGGGGGGCGATTAGAGACCCAGTACTTC.

This clonotype was seen at least ten times. The V call is TRBV5-5, the J call TRBJ1-6; the D is unclear. Trimming left V 0 bases short and J 9 bases short, with 10 bases between. This CDR3 has 14 amino acids. Germline values: CDR1 SGHKS, CDR2 YYEKEE (reference sequence). The CDR3 DNA is TGTGCCAGCAGCTTGGAGGCCAGGAGTTCACCCCTCCACTTT. The encoded protein is CASSLEARSSPLHF.

The sample holds many counts of this clonotype. The CDR3 sequence is CASSYSRTSGGGDTQYF. CDR3 nucleotides: TGTGCCAGCAGTTACTCGAGGACTAGCGGGGGTGGAGATACGCAGTATTTT. The chain combines TRBV6-2 or TRBV6-3 with TRBJ2-3, with 13 bases identical to TRBD2. The junction had 5 bases not matched to a gene; V was cut back by 0 bases and J by 5 bases. This CDR3 contains 17 residues. Per the germline V gene, CDR1 is MNHEY and CDR2 is SVGEGT.

The table lists this clonotype with a few counts. The chain is built from TRBV18 and TRBJ1-5; the match to TRBD1 covers 8 bases. This CDR3 spans 16 amino acids. Trimming removed 4 bases from V and 1 base from J; junction bases left unmatched: 6. Per the germline V gene, CDR1 is KGHSH and CDR2 is LQKENI. The CDR3 here is CASSLYGTGSNQPQHF. Here the CDR3 DNA reads TGTGCCAGCTCACTGTACGGGACAGGCAGCAATCAGCCCCAGCATTTT.

By its share, this clonotype is medium-sized. This chain joins TRBV4-1 and TRBJ2-3; D may be TRBD2 (5 bases). The germline gives CDR1 MGHRA, CDR2 YSYEKL. Trimming stripped 3 bases from V and 3 bases from J, with 16 bases between. CDR3 size: 16 residues. The chain's CDR3 is CASSHVSLVTTDTQYF. DNA for the CDR3: TGCGCCAGCAGCCACGTCTCACTAGTGACGACAGATACGCAGTATTTT.

This chain uses TRBV24-1 with TRBJ2-2; the D gene is possibly TRBD1 (6 bases). CDR1 and CDR2 (germline): KGHDR, SFDVKD. The CDR3 loop spans 15 amino acids. The V and J ends lost 4 bases and 6 bases respectively, with 14 bases between them. For the CDR3, the DNA is TGTGCCACCAGTGACCCCAACCCAGGGGCCGGGGAGCTGTTTTTT. Translation gives CATSDPNPGAGELFF.

The rearrangement links TRBV7-3 to TRBJ1-1; D call uncertain. This CDR3 is built from 13 residues. The germline V gene encodes CDR1 SGHTA and CDR2 FQGTGA. Trimming shortened V by 4 bases and J by 1 base, and 7 bases separated the two germline ends. The CDR3 region has the DNA TGTGCCAGCAGCTCCCTGTCGAACACTGAAGCTTTCTTT. It translates to CASSSLSNTEAFF.

As to this clonotype: A much larger clonotype is one base distant, so this may be a read error. The chain carries TRBV4-2 and TRBJ2-3; 11 bases line up with TRBD2. J lost 2 bases, V lost 3 bases, and 7 bases had no gene match. Germline CDR1 is LGHNA and CDR2 is YNFKEQ. The CDR3 loop spans 17 amino acids. In DNA, the CDR3 is TGTGCCAGCAGCCAGGCGGGACTAGCGGAAAACACAGATACGCAGTATTTT. This sequence encodes CASSQAGLAENTDTQYF.

This clonotype was observed a handful of times. V is TRBV6-5 and J is TRBJ2-3, with 8 bases fitting TRBD1. Germline CDR1 is MNHEY and CDR2 is SVGAGI. V was pared by 6 bases and J by 5 bases, with 10 bases of the junction left unmatched. This CDR3 has 15 residues. The CDR3 sequence: CASRRGQEGGDTQYF. In nucleotides, the CDR3 is TGTGCCAGCAGGAGGGGACAGGAGGGGGGAGATACGCAGTATTTT.

This clonotype was counted a single time. The chain has TRBV20-1 and TRBJ2-7; D call uncertain. This CDR3 region has 12 residues. Germline V CDR1 and CDR2: DFQATT, SNEGSKA (reference sequence). The V and J ends lost 6 bases and 7 bases respectively, with 16 bases between them. In DNA form, the CDR3 reads TGCAGTGCGATTAATAGGTTGCGGGAGCAGTACTTC. Protein product: CSAINRLREQYF.